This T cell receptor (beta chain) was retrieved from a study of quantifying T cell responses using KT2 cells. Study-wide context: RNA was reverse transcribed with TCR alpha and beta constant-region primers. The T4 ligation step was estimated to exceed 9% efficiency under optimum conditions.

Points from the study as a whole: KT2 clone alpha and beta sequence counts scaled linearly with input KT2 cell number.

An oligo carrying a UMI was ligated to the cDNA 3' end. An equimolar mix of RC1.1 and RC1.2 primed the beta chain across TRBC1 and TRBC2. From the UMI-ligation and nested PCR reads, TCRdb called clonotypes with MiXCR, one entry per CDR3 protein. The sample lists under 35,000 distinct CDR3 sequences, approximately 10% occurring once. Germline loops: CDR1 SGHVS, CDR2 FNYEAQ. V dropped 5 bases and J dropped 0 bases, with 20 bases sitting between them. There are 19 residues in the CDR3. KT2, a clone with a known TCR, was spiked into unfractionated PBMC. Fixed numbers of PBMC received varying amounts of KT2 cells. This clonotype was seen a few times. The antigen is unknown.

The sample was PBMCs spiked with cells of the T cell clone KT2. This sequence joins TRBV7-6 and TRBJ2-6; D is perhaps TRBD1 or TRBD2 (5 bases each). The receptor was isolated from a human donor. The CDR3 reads CASSTRQSHRGSGANVLTF. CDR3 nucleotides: TGTGCCAGCAGCACTAGACAGAGCCATAGAGGCTCTGGGGCCAACGTCCTGACTTTC.